This passage covers 15 T cell receptor beta chains from one sample sequenced in a study of blood T cell repertoires in COVID-19. Libraries were prepared by immunoSEQ multiplex PCR; TCRdb keeps only in-frame clonotypes and omits some of them. The sample has some 400,000 clones; roughly 91% are singletons. The sample was PBMCs or T cells enriched from blood (not recorded which). All receptors derive from a woman in her twenties or thirties who had recovered from COVID-19.

The V gene is TRBV9, the J gene TRBJ1-2; TRBD1 aligns across 10 bases. This CDR3 is built from 14 residues. From germline, CDR1 is SGDLS and CDR2 YYNGEE. J was trimmed by 7 bases and V by 0 bases; bases with no gene match: 3. This chain's CDR3 is CASSVGQGAVGYTF. The CDR3 DNA follows: TGTGCCAGCAGCGTAGGACAGGGGGCTGTTGGCTACACCTTC.

The genes are TRBV10-3 and TRBJ1-1; 8 bases line up with TRBD1. The CDR3 covers 11 residues. V was clipped by 6 bases and J by 8 bases; unmatched bases: 2. The germline CDR1 and CDR2 sequences are ENHRY and SYGVKD. Here the CDR3 DNA reads TGTGCCATCAGAGGACAGGGAGAAGCTTTCTTT. This codes for CAIRGQGEAFF.

The chain recombines TRBV30 with TRBJ2-1; D gene uncertain. V lost 4 bases and J 0 bases, leaving 7 bases between the germline ends. Germline V gene lookup returns CDR1 GTSNPN and CDR2 SVGIG (reference sequence). This CDR3 region has 13 residues. The chain's CDR3 is CAWTKSSYNEQFF. CDR3 DNA sequence: TGTGCCTGGACAAAGAGCTCCTACAATGAGCAGTTCTTC.

A few counts support this clone. CDR3 nucleotide sequence: TGTGCCAGCAGTGATTCCCCCGGGGGCTATGGCTACACCTTC. This translates into CASSDSPGGYGYTF. The V gene is TRBV2, the J gene TRBJ1-2; possibly TRBD1 for D (5 bases). This CDR3 is 14 amino acids long. In germline, CDR1 is SNHLY, CDR2 FYNNEI. Trimming took off 3 bases at V and 4 bases at J, with 12 bases between the two ends.

The rearrangement uses TRBV30 and TRBJ2-6, with TRBD2 identical over 8 bases. This CDR3 has 24 amino acids. V shed 1 base, J shed 0 bases, and the junction held 26 bases outside the gene matches. Germline V lookup: CDR1 GTSNPN, CDR2 SVGIG (reference sequence). Here the CDR3 DNA reads TGTGCCTGGAGTGGGCGGGGGGTGAGTATTCCACGGGATCTTCCCCACTCTGGGGCCAACGTCCTGACTTTC. Protein sequence: CAWSGRGVSIPRDLPHSGANVLTF.

The V and J genes are TRBV4-2 and TRBJ1-4; D is possibly TRBD1 (5 bases). There are 15 residues in the CDR3. V dropped 4 bases and J dropped 3 bases, with 12 bases sitting between them. Per germline, CDR1 LGHNA and CDR2 YNFKEQ. Here the CDR3 DNA reads TGTGCCAGCAGCCCGCCCAGACAGCCTAATGAAAAACTGTTTTTT. It translates to CASSPPRQPNEKLFF.

V is TRBV7-2 and J is TRBJ2-1; TRBD1 agrees at 7 bases. The CDR3 extends over 16 amino acids. V trimming: 1 base; J trimming: 3 bases; junction bases outside the gene matches: 6. Per germline, CDR1 SGHTA and CDR2 FQGNSA. The CDR3 region has the DNA TGTGCCAGCAGCTTAGAGGTGCGGACAGGCTACAATGAGCAGTTCTTC. Translating it yields CASSLEVRTGYNEQFF.

This chain joins TRBV3-1 (or the pseudogene TRBV3-2) and TRBJ2-2, with 8 bases that match TRBD2. The CDR3 runs 17 residues. V lost 1 base and J lost 0; bases outside the gene matches: 4. Per the germline V gene, CDR1 is LGHDT and CDR2 is YNNKEL (reference sequence). Written as DNA, the CDR3 is TGTGCCAGCAGCCAAGCGACGGGAGGGCCGAACACCGGGGAGCTGTTTTTT. This gives the protein CASSQATGGPNTGELFF.

The rearrangement links TRBV27 to TRBJ1-6; D might be TRBD1 (6 bases). V lost 8 bases to trimming and J lost 4 bases, with 21 bases between them. This CDR3 is built from 17 residues. The V gene's germline CDR1 is MNHEY and CDR2 SMNVEV (reference sequence). The CDR3 region is CASCYRRGSSYNSPLHF. For the CDR3, the DNA is TGTGCCAGCTGCTACCGAAGGGGGTCGTCGTATAATTCACCCCTCCACTTT.

This chain joins TRBV6-2 or TRBV6-3 and TRBJ1-2; no reliable D call. Trimming removed 2 bases at V and 5 bases at J, with 12 bases between. This CDR3 contains 14 residues. Germline CDR1 is MNHEY and CDR2 is SVGEGT. This CDR3 reads CASSYLEAAYGYTF. Here the CDR3 DNA reads TGTGCCAGCAGTTACCTGGAGGCAGCTTATGGCTACACCTTC.

The chain's CDR3 is CASRDSGSYEQYF. DNA of the CDR3: TGTGCCAGCAGGGACAGTGGTTCCTACGAGCAGTACTTC. The chain is built from TRBV21-1 and TRBJ2-7; the table's D call, TRBD1, was not checked against the DNA. TRBV21-1 is given as a pseudogene. The CDR3 covers 13 residues.

V gene TRBV5-6 combines with J gene TRBJ1-3, with no clear D. Germline assignment: CDR1 SGHDT and CDR2 YYEEEE. V was trimmed by 4 bases and J by 4 bases, leaving 24 bases between them. The length of the CDR3 is 18 residues. This chain's CDR3 is CASSHFYTRKDVGNTIYF. The CDR3 bases are TGTGCCAGCAGCCATTTTTACACCAGGAAAGACGTAGGAAACACCATATATTTT.

V gene TRBV4-1 combines with J gene TRBJ1-3, with a possible D match to TRBD1 (6 bases). Germline CDR1 MGHRA, CDR2 YSYEKL. The germline V and J ends were trimmed by 0 bases and 2 bases, with 17 bases remaining between them. The CDR3 is 18 residues long. CDR3 residues: CASSQDGIGAGAGNTIYF. The DNA for the CDR3 is TGCGCCAGCAGCCAAGATGGTATAGGGGCAGGGGCTGGAAACACCATATATTTT.

This chain uses TRBV24-1 with TRBJ1-2; TRBD1 aligns across 12 bases. Germline trimming cut 3 bases from V and 8 bases from J; bases unmatched to any gene: 12. This CDR3 comprises 17 residues. Germline loops: CDR1 KGHDR, CDR2 SFDVKD. In DNA, the CDR3 is TGTGCCACCAGTGATACCGGGACAGGGGGCGCGTTCCGCGGCTACACCTTC. It specifies CATSDTGTGGAFRGYTF.

The genes are TRBV7-6 and TRBJ2-5; TRBD1 is a possible D gene (6 bases). The CDR3 extends over 13 amino acids. Trimming took 5 bases from V and 6 from J, leaving 13 bases between them. Germline V gene data show CDR1 as SGHVS and CDR2 as FNYEAQ. CDR3 protein: CASSPGQSQTQYF. DNA for the CDR3: TGTGCCAGCAGCCCTGGACAGTCCCAGACCCAGTACTTC.